Listed below are T cell receptor beta chains from one sample, sequenced in a study of cytomegalovirus exposure and HLA in healthy donors. Profiling relied on immunoSEQ multiplex PCR, and the TCRdb table lists in-frame clones only, not all of them. Of around 190,000 clones listed, around 80% were seen once; the top ten hold more than 0.55%. The material sequenced was PBMCs. All receptors derive from a woman aged 40 to 50 in good health and CMV-seronegative. Both conserved end residues are part of each CDR3. Fields, in order: clone size, J gene, D gene, V gene, CDR3 protein, CDR3 DNA. A D gene is named only where the DNA matches it firmly. The size of a clone is reported for some rows only, either as once, few or many, or as a class for expanded clones.

few | TRBJ2-4 | . | TRBV29-1 | CSAGEDIQYF | TGCAGCGCCGGAGAGGACATTCAGTACTTC
. | TRBJ2-1 | . | TRBV7-6 | CASRKTQGAGPLRFF | TGTGCCAGCAGAAAAACCCAGGGCGCGGGGCCCCTGCGGTTCTTC
once | TRBJ2-7 | TRBD2 | TRBV5-6 | CASSLGLAGGRDEQYF | TGTGCCAGCAGCTTAGGACTAGCGGGGGGCCGGGACGAGCAGTACTTC
. | TRBJ2-3 | TRBD1 | TRBV6-6 | CASSLGQGATDTQYF | TGTGCCAGCAGCCTGGGACAGGGGGCGACAGATACGCAGTATTTT
. | TRBJ2-1 | . | TRBV7-9 | CASTPADSYNEQFF | TGTGCCAGCACCCCAGCGGACTCCTACAATGAGCAGTTCTTC
few | TRBJ2-2 | . | TRBV2 | CASSEGGAGGELFF | TGTGCCAGCAGTGAAGGGGGCGCAGGCGGGGAGCTGTTTTTT
. | TRBJ2-1 | TRBD2 | TRBV7-2 | CASSLGFGTSFNEQFF | TGTGCCAGCAGCTTAGGCTTCGGGACTAGCTTCAATGAGCAGTTCTTC
. | TRBJ2-7 | TRBD1 | TRBV5-1 | CASSDTGTAMGGEQHF | TGCGCCAGCAGCGACACCGGGACAGCGATGGGCGGCGAGCAGCACTTC
once | TRBJ1-1 | . | TRBV7-9 | CASSLMGGEAFF | TGTGCCAGCAGCTTAATGGGGGGGGAAGCTTTCTTT
. | TRBJ2-7 | TRBD2 | TRBV28 | CASSSRGLAGVNEQYF | TGTGCCAGCAGTTCTCGTGGACTAGCGGGAGTCAACGAGCAGTACTTC
. | TRBJ2-3 | . | TRBV5-1 | CASSQEGATSTDTQYF | TGCGCCAGCAGCCAAGAGGGAGCTACTAGCACAGATACGCAGTATTTT
. | TRBJ1-1 | TRBD1 | TRBV28 | CASRRQGNTEAFF | TGTGCCAGCAGGCGACAGGGAAACACTGAAGCTTTCTTT
. | TRBJ2-7 | TRBD2 | TRBV5-1 | CASSSEGRGASSYEQYF | TGCGCCAGCAGCTCTGAAGGGCGGGGGGCGAGCTCCTACGAGCAGTACTTC
. | TRBJ1-5 | TRBD1 | TRBV28 | CASRSFDRANQPQHF | TGTGCCAGCAGATCTTTTGACAGGGCTAATCAGCCCCAGCATTTT
once | TRBJ1-2 | . | TRBV6-6 | CASSYPRNLDGYTF | TGTGCCAGCAGTTATCCGCGGAATCTTGATGGCTACACCTTC
. | TRBJ1-1 | . | TRBV5-1 | CASSSNAGAEAFF | TGCGCCAGCAGCTCGAATGCGGGCGCTGAAGCTTTCTTT
. | TRBJ2-1 | . | TRBV7-9 | CASRRVGGDNEQFF | TGTGCCAGCAGGAGGGTGGGGGGAGACAATGAGCAGTTCTTC
. | TRBJ2-7 | . | TRBV7-2 | CASSLVTRGDEQYF | TGTGCCAGCAGCTTAGTTACCCGAGGCGACGAGCAGTACTTC
. | TRBJ1-3 | TRBD1 | TRBV6-1 | CASSLDRGSGNTIYF | TGTGCCAGCAGCCTGGACAGGGGCTCTGGAAACACCATATATTTT
. | TRBJ2-5 | . | TRBV4-2 | CASSQEAAETSGGTQYF | TGTGCCAGCAGCCAAGAAGCGGCGGAGACTAGTGGAGGTACCCAGTACTTC
. | TRBJ2-7 | . | TRBV11-2 | CASTGGWSYEQYF | TGTGCCAGCACCGGTGGTTGGTCCTACGAGCAGTACTTC
few | TRBJ1-6 | TRBD1 | TRBV4-1 | CASSQVRGRGETPLHF | TGCGCCAGCAGCCAAGTAAGGGGCAGGGGGGAAACACCCCTCCACTTT
. | TRBJ1-1 | TRBD1 | TRBV15 | CATSRGTGFENTEAFF | TGTGCCACCAGCAGAGGGACAGGGTTCGAGAACACTGAAGCTTTCTTT
. | TRBJ1-2 | . | TRBV5-6 | CASSLDGGRPNYGYTF | TGTGCCAGCAGCTTGGATGGCGGCAGACCTAACTATGGCTACACCTTC
. | TRBJ2-5 | . | TRBV7-6 | CASSVRQALETQYF | TGTGCCAGCAGCGTTCGACAGGCCCTAGAGACCCAGTACTTC
. | TRBJ2-5 | TRBD1 | TRBV28 | CASSLGQGAQQTQYF | TGTGCCAGCAGTTTAGGACAGGGGGCTCAGCAGACCCAGTACTTC
. | TRBJ2-3 | . | TRBV7-9 | CASSLEGGTQYF | TGTGCCAGCAGCTTAGAAGGGGGTACGCAGTATTTT
few | TRBJ1-1 | . | TRBV7-2 | CASSLVGGPSTEAFF | TGTGCCAGCAGCTTAGTTGGGGGCCCGAGCACTGAAGCTTTCTTT
. | TRBJ2-7 | . | TRBV5-4 | CASSLWVGKSYEQYF | TGTGCCAGCAGCTTGTGGGTCGGGAAGTCCTACGAGCAGTACTTC
. | TRBJ1-4 | . | TRBV15 | CATSRDRGRTNEKLFF | TGTGCCACCAGCAGAGATAGGGGAAGAACTAATGAAAAACTGTTTTTT
. | TRBJ2-4 | TRBD2 | TRBV6-5 | CASSYSSREGNIQYF | TGTGCCAGCAGTTACTCGAGCAGGGAGGGAAACATTCAGTACTTC
few | TRBJ2-7 | . | TRBV6-1 | CASSDVDKRDFYEQYF | TGTGCCAGCAGTGATGTTGACAAACGGGATTTCTACGAGCAGTACTTC
. | TRBJ2-2 | . | TRBV7-9 | CASSPAGQVNTGELFF | TGTGCCAGCAGCCCCGCTGGGCAGGTTAACACCGGGGAGCTGTTTTTT